This T cell receptor (beta chain) is from a study of shared clonotypes between healthy human individuals. Terminally differentiated effector memory CD45RA+ cells were left out of the naive CD8 fraction, which was CD45RO-negative and positively selected for CCR7. The protocol was immunoSEQ multiplex PCR, while the TCRdb copy is restricted to in-frame clones and leaves out a portion. The profile shows 760,000 or so clones, roughly 96% of them singletons. The CDR3 contains 16 residues. V was pared by 4 bases and J by 6 bases, with 12 bases of the junction left unmatched. Germline V gene lookup returns CDR1 SGHAT and CDR2 FQDESV (reference sequence).

J is TRBJ2-7 and V is TRBV11-1; 10 bases match TRBD1. This sequence originates from a young man in good health. Sequenced input: naive CD8+ T cells sorted from blood. CDR3 in amino acids: CASSSTGQGYRGEQYF. CDR3 DNA: TGTGCCAGCAGCTCTACGGGACAGGGGTACCGCGGCGAGCAGTACTTC. Together with reference TRBV11-1 and TRBJ2-7, the CDR3 gives the full variable domain: EAEVAQSPRYKITEKSQAVAFWCDPISGHATLYWYRQILGQGPELLVQFQDESVVDDSQLPKDRFSAERLKGVDSTLKIQPAELGDSAMYLCASSSTGQGYRGEQYFGPGTRLTVT.